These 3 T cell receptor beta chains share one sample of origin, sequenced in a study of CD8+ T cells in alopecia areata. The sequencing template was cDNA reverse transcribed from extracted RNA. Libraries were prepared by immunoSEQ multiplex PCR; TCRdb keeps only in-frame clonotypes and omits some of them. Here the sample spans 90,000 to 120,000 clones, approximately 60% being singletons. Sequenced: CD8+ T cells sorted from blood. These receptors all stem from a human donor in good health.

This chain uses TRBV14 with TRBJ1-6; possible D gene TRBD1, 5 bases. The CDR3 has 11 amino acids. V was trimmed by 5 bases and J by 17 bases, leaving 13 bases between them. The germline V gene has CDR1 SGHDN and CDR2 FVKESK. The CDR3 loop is CASSSGLTIHF. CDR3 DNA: TGTGCCAGCAGCTCGGGACTCACTATCCACTTT.

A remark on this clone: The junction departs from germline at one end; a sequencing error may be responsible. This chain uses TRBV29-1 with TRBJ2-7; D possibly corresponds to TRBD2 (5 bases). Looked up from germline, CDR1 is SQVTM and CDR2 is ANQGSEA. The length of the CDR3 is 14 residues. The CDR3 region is CGVEGLRDDYEQYF. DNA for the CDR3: TGCGGCGTTGAAGGCCTACGGGATGACTACGAGCAGTACTTC.

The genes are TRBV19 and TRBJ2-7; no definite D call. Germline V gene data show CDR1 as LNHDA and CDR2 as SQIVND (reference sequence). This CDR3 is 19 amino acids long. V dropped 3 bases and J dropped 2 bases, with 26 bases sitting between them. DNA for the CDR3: TGTGCCAGTAGTATCTCAGGTCCCCCATGGCAGGAGCTCCCCTACGAGCAGTACTTC. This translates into CASSISGPPWQELPYEQYF.